A selection of T cell receptor beta chains follows, all from one sample in a study of cytomegalovirus exposure and HLA in healthy donors. Data came from immunoSEQ multiplex PCR; TCRdb stores just in-frame clones and leaves some out. The sample holds 150,000 or so clones, roughly 85% seen once. The material sequenced was PBMCs. The receptors here all came from a middle-aged man in good health and CMV-seropositive. The CDR3 runs from the conserved cysteine through the conserved F or W. A D gene is named only where the DNA matches it firmly. Rows may omit the clone size; those that give it use once, few, many or a size class.

J: TRBJ1-1; size: -; V: TRBV5-1; D: TRBD1; DNA: TGCGCCAGCAGCTTGGCTGGGACAGGGAGTAAAGCTTTCTTT; CDR3: CASSLAGTGSKAFF
J: TRBJ2-3; size: -; V: TRBV6-6; D: TRBD2; DNA: TGTGCCAGCAGTTATGGACTAGCGGGAGGTACAGATACGCAGTATTTT; CDR3: CASSYGLAGGTDTQYF
J: TRBJ1-1; size: -; V: TRBV19; D: -; DNA: TGTGCCAGTAGTCCCCTCCTGGCCTATGGTTCGGGCACTGAAGCTTTCTTT; CDR3: CASSPLLAYGSGTEAFF
J: TRBJ1-2; size: few; V: TRBV7-2; D: -; DNA: TGTGCCAGCAGCCCCGTATCGGAGTTCGGATTTGGCTACACCTTC; CDR3: CASSPVSEFGFGYTF
J: TRBJ1-2; size: -; V: TRBV28; D: TRBD1; DNA: TGTGCCAACAGTCGTGCCCCACAGGGGAACTATGGCTACACCTTC; CDR3: CANSRAPQGNYGYTF
J: TRBJ1-1; size: -; V: TRBV18; D: -; DNA: TGTGCCAGCTCACCCCTCTCGGACACCCTGAACACTGAAGCTTTCTTT; CDR3: CASSPLSDTLNTEAFF
J: TRBJ2-3; size: -; V: TRBV9; D: TRBD2; DNA: TGTGCCAGCAGCGCTGCGGGAGAATATACGCAGTATTTT; CDR3: CASSAAGEYTQYF
J: TRBJ2-7; size: few; V: TRBV18; D: TRBD2; DNA: TGTGCCAGCTCACGCAGACCGGGACTAGCGGACTCCTACGAGCAGTACTTC; CDR3: CASSRRPGLADSYEQYF
J: TRBJ1-1; size: -; V: TRBV6-1; D: -; DNA: TGTGCCAGCAGTGATGGCAGGGTGAACACTGAAGCTTTCTTT; CDR3: CASSDGRVNTEAFF
J: TRBJ1-5; size: -; V: TRBV11-3; D: -; DNA: TGTGCCAGCAGCTTAGATGGAGATCAGCCCCAGCATTTT; CDR3: CASSLDGDQPQHF
J: TRBJ2-7; size: -; V: TRBV28; D: -; DNA: TGTGCCAGCAGGCCTGAACAGGGCTTTTCCTACGAGCAGTACTTC; CDR3: CASRPEQGFSYEQYF
J: TRBJ2-6; size: -; V: TRBV15; D: TRBD1; DNA: TGTGCCACCAGCACAACAAGGGGGACAGGGTTTTCTGGGGCCAACGTCCTGACTTTC; CDR3: CATSTTRGTGFSGANVLTF
J: TRBJ1-3; size: -; V: TRBV30; D: -; DNA: TGTGCCTGGACCGGGAGCTCTGGAAGCACCATATATTTT; CDR3: CAWTGSSGSTIYF
J: TRBJ2-6; size: -; V: TRBV9; D: -; DNA: TGTGCCAGCGCCGCAGGTTCGGGGGCCAACGTCCTGACTTTC; CDR3: CASAAGSGANVLTF
J: TRBJ2-1; size: -; V: TRBV5-1; D: TRBD2; DNA: TGCGCCAGCAGCGAGGGACTAGCGGGCGATTACAATGAGCAGTTCTTC; CDR3: CASSEGLAGDYNEQFF
J: TRBJ2-4; size: -; V: TRBV29-1; D: -; DNA: TGCAGCGTGGACAGGGCGGGGGACATTCAGTACTTC; CDR3: CSVDRAGDIQYF